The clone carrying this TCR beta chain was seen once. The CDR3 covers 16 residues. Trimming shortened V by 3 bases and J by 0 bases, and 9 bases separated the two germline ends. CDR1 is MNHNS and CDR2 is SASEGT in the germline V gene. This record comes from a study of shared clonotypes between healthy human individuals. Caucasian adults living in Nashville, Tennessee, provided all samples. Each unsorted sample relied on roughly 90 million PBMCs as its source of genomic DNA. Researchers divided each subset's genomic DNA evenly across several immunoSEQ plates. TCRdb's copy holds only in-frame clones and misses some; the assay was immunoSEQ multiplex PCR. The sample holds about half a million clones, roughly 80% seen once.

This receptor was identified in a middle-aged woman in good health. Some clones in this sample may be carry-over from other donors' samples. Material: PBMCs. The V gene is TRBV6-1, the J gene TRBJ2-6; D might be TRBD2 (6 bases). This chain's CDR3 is CASSEGRNSGANVLTF. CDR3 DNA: TGTGCCAGCAGTGAGGGGAGGAACTCTGGGGCCAACGTCCTGACTTTC.